The 5 T cell receptor beta chains below come from one sample, sequenced in a study of cytomegalovirus exposure and HLA in healthy donors. Vbeta (60) and Jbeta (13) primers were used in the PCR. Repertoires were generated with immunoSEQ multiplex PCR, while TCRdb's copy carries only in-frame clones and drops some. The sample contains some 120,000 clones, roughly three quarters of which appear only once. Material: PBMCs. Receptor source: a woman aged 18-29 years in good health and CMV-seronegative.

The J gene is TRBJ2-2, the V gene TRBV28; TRBD1 agrees at 8 bases. V shed 3 bases and J 5 bases; nucleotides not matched to a gene: 8. CDR1 and CDR2 (germline): MDHEN, SYDVKM. This CDR3 is built from 16 residues. This CDR3 reads CASSLDAGGKTGELFF. CDR3 bases: TGTGCCAGCAGTTTGGATGCAGGGGGCAAGACCGGGGAGCTGTTTTTT.

This clone was observed once. Other DNA sequences of this sample code for an identical CDR3. The chain combines TRBV5-1 with TRBJ2-7; possible D gene TRBD1, 5 bases. Germline loops: CDR1 SGHRS, CDR2 YFSETQ. This CDR3 comprises 12 residues. V was shortened by 1 base and J by 3 bases, with 5 bases between the two germline ends. The CDR3: CASSLTGYEQYF. The CDR3 bases are TGCGCCAGCAGCTTGACAGGCTACGAGCAGTACTTC.

Of note for this clone: Distinct nucleotide sequences in the sample also encode this CDR3. The chain links TRBV29-1 to TRBJ1-1, with unresolved D. This CDR3 comprises 12 residues. Germline values: CDR1 SQVTM, CDR2 ANQGSEA. Trimming removed 6 bases from V and 1 base from J, with 9 bases in between. The DNA for the CDR3 is TGCAGCGTCTCCGCAGGGAACACTGAAGCTTTCTTT. This translates into CSVSAGNTEAFF.

A remark on this clone: One junction end does not reproduce the germline sequence, and a read error may be involved. This rearrangement joins TRBV2 to TRBJ1-1; a weak D match, TRBD1 (6 bases). The length of the CDR3 is 11 residues. Germline V CDR1 and CDR2: SNHLY, FYNNEI. In DNA form, the CDR3 reads TGTGCCAGCAGGCAGGGGCCTGAAGCTTCCTTT. It translates to CASRQGPEASF.

The rearrangement joins TRBV19 to TRBJ1-1; 8 bases fit TRBD1. Unmatched junction bases numbered 9, after V lost 5 bases and J lost 4 bases. This CDR3 contains 15 residues. Germline V gene sequence: CDR1 LNHDA, CDR2 SQIVND (reference sequence). CDR3 in amino acids: CASSSGTGRGTEAFF. Written as DNA, the CDR3 is TGTGCCAGTAGTTCAGGGACAGGTCGTGGCACTGAAGCTTTCTTT. The whole variable domain, remainder taken from reference TRBV19 and TRBJ1-1, is DGGITQSPKYLFRKEGQNVTLSCEQNLNHDAMYWYRQDPGQGLRLIYYSQIVNDFQKGDIAEGYSVSREKKESFPLTVTSAQKNPTAFYLCASSSGTGRGTEAFFGQGTRLTVV.